Below, 5 T cell receptor beta chains from the same sample are listed, as sequenced in a study of control samples from healthy donors and cancer patients. Generated by immunoSEQ multiplex PCR, the TCRdb table keeps only in-frame clones and is missing some. The sample has 35,000 to 50,000 clones, 90% to 95% seen once. Material: blood. Every receptor here comes from a man aged 55 to 70 in good health.

The genes are TRBV9 and TRBJ2-5; 8 bases line up with TRBD2. Germline V gene data show CDR1 as SGDLS and CDR2 as YYNGEE. The CDR3 spans 15 residues. The J segment lost 5 bases and the V segment lost 0 bases, leaving 6 bases of the junction unmatched. CDR3 coding DNA: TGTGCCAGCAGCGTAGGAGCGGGAGTATGGGAGACCCAGTACTTC. It specifies CASSVGAGVWETQYF.

The chain is built from TRBV28 and TRBJ1-5; D is perhaps TRBD1 (5 bases). The CDR3 extends over 15 amino acids. V dropped 2 bases and J dropped 1 base, with 9 bases sitting between them. The germline V gene encodes CDR1 MDHEN and CDR2 SYDVKM. The CDR3, as DNA: TGTGCCAGCAGTTTAGGGGGTTGGAGCAATCAGCCCCAGCATTTT. As protein: CASSLGGWSNQPQHF.

The chain has TRBV13 and TRBJ2-5, with D perhaps assigned TRBD1 or TRBD2 (5 bases each). Per germline, CDR1 PRHDT and CDR2 FYEKMQ (reference sequence). This CDR3 is built from 14 residues. Trimming stripped 5 bases from V and 1 base from J, with 11 bases between. CDR3 in amino acids: CASSRPGPQETQYF. The CDR3 region has the DNA TGTGCCAGCAGCAGACCGGGACCCCAAGAGACCCAGTACTTC.

A remark on this clone: A junction end diverges from the germline sequence, so it may reflect a read error. The rearrangement links TRBV29-1 to TRBJ2-7; 8 bases are shared with TRBD2. Germline V gene sequence: CDR1 SQVTM, CDR2 ANQGSEA. CDR3 size: 16 residues. The CDR3 DNA follows: TGCAGCGGTGAACCCGGTCGGGGGGGCCACTCCTACGAGCAGTACTTC. This sequence encodes CSGEPGRGGHSYEQYF.

The chain employs TRBV5-4 and TRBJ2-7; tentatively, D is TRBD2 (6 bases). This CDR3 spans 14 amino acids. V was cut by 5 bases and J by 4 bases, with 16 bases left in between. Germline V lookup: CDR1 SGHNT, CDR2 YYREEE (reference sequence). The CDR3 bases are TGTGCCAGCAGATCGGAGGAGGGGCTATACGAGCAGTACTTC. This translates into CASRSEEGLYEQYF.